This T cell receptor beta chain was identified during a study of T cell clusters in autoimmune cytopenias. General study findings and limits: Physiological T cell clusters of healthy donors were apparently absent in primary autoimmune cytopenia patients. Exclusive TRB clusters were 2.5 to 3-fold more numerous in healthy donors than in active autoimmune hepatitis. TRB repertoire shifts in secondary cytopenia and chronic lymphocytic leukemia mostly reflected lymphoma, not autoimmunity. The T cell clusters came from computational analysis alone and lack functional validation.

Turning to this clonotype: The antigen is not known.

The CDR3 is made up of 17 amino acids. TRB rearrangements were amplified by touch-down multiplex PCR with mixed TRB-A/B primers. From the multiplex PCR reads, TCRdb lists one entry per CDR3 protein and no DNA. The table gives several thousand distinct CDR3 sequences; the top ten clones make up around 4% of it. TRB amplification used roughly 250 ng of peripheral blood genomic DNA. This receptor was taken from a human donor with an autoimmune cytopenia or autoimmune hepatitis (not recorded which). The sequencing sample was made of peripheral blood. This rearrangement joins TRBV12-3 or TRBV12-4 to TRBJ1-6; TCRdb's D gene call, TRBD1, goes unchecked for lack of DNA. The CDR3 sequence is CASSSLVGGGEWHPLHF.